The 3 T cell receptor beta chains below come from one sample, sequenced in a study of blood T cell repertoires in COVID-19. The table came from immunoSEQ multiplex PCR; TCRdb's copy has only in-frame clones and leaves some out. The sample yields 220,000 or so clones, 90% seen once. The specimen sequenced was PBMCs or T cells enriched from blood (not recorded which). These receptors all come from a man aged 45-65 years who had been exposed to COVID-19.

The chain carries TRBV7-9 and TRBJ2-2; D ambiguous. V lost 4 bases and J lost 4, with 7 bases in between. CDR1 and CDR2 from the germline V gene are SEHNR and FQNEAQ (reference sequence). This CDR3 has 13 amino acids. For the CDR3, the DNA is TGTGCCAGCAGCTCTACCGGCACCGGGGAGCTGTTTTTT. Translating gives CASSSTGTGELFF.

The chain uses TRBV11-2 and TRBJ2-7; D is undetermined. This CDR3 region has 15 residues. V was trimmed by 6 bases and J by 4 bases, leaving 19 bases between them. Germline CDR1 SGHAT, CDR2 FQNNGV. CDR3 region: CASSRLASLGYEQYV. The CDR3 DNA reads TGTGCCAGCAGTCGACTCGCCTCTCTCGGGTACGAGCAGTACGTC.

The rearrangement joins TRBV10-1 to TRBJ1-4, with D unresolved. Trimming shortened V by 4 bases and J by 8 bases, and 11 bases separated the two germline ends. This CDR3 spans 13 amino acids. CDR1 and CDR2 from the germline V gene are WNHNN and SYGVQD (reference sequence). CDR3 nucleotide sequence: TGCGCCAGCAGTGGAGGGAAGGGAGAAAAACTGTTTTTT. This codes for CASSGGKGEKLFF.